A single sample gave rise to the 29 T cell receptor beta chains below, sequenced in a study of CD8 T cells in Susac syndrome. Roughly 0.45 to 1 ug RNA was reverse transcribed with random hexamers. TCRdb recomputed calls from the immunoSEQ multiplex PCR reads with MiXCR, one row per CDR3 protein. Of approximately 110,000 distinct CDR3 sequences listed, approximately 93% are singletons. Sequenced input: CD8+ T cells from PBMCs. The receptors come from a human donor with multiple sclerosis.

The chain couples TRBV12-3 or TRBV12-4 to TRBJ1-5; D ambiguous. This CDR3 is 15 amino acids long. Trimming stripped 1 base from V and 0 bases from J, with 7 bases between. The DNA of the CDR3 is TGTGCCAGCAGTTTAGGAGGCAATAGCAATCAGCCCCAGCATTTT. Translated: CASSLGGNSNQPQHF.

The chain joins TRBV2 to TRBJ1-1, with TRBD1 matching over 9 bases. Looked up from germline, CDR1 is SNHLY and CDR2 is FYNNEI. J lost 1 base, V lost 4 bases, and 4 bases had no gene match. The CDR3 contains 15 residues. The CDR3 DNA reads as TGTGCCAGCAGTGGCGGGACAGGGTGGAACACTGAAGCTTTCTTT. Its protein product is CASSGGTGWNTEAFF.

The chain couples TRBV18 to TRBJ1-1; TRBD1 might be the D (5 bases). From germline, CDR1 is KGHSH and CDR2 LQKENI. The CDR3 contains 15 residues. The V end was cut by 0 bases, the J end by 7 bases, with 15 bases between. DNA for the CDR3: TGTGCCAGCTCACCACCGGGGATCGCGGGGGGTGAAGCTTTCTTT. This translates into CASSPPGIAGGEAFF.

The genes are TRBV3-1 and TRBJ1-2, with 10 nucleotides matching TRBD1. This CDR3 contains 18 residues. CDR1 is LGHDT and CDR2 is YNNKEL in the germline V gene (reference sequence). The J segment lost 8 bases and the V segment lost 0 bases, leaving 15 bases of the junction unmatched. The CDR3 here is CASSQELRDRGLYAGYTF. The DNA of the CDR3 is TGTGCCAGCAGCCAAGAATTACGGGACAGGGGCCTCTATGCAGGCTACACCTTC.

The CDR3: CASSQEYDEQYF. CDR3 in DNA: TGTGCCAGCAGCCAAGAGTACGACGAGCAGTACTTC. The V gene is TRBV14, the J gene TRBJ2-7; D is uncertain. Germline values: CDR1 SGHDN, CDR2 FVKESK. This CDR3 region has 12 residues. V lost 0 bases, J lost 5 bases, and 5 bases lay in between.

The rearrangement uses TRBV11-1 and TRBJ2-5; 11 bases are shared with TRBD2. Germline CDR1 and CDR2: SGHAT and FQDESV (reference sequence). CDR3 size: 16 residues. V lost 4 bases and J lost 1; bases outside the gene matches: 5. CDR3 coding DNA: TGTGCCAGCAGCTCCCGACTAGCGGGGATCCAAGAGACCCAGTACTTC. Amino acid sequence: CASSSRLAGIQETQYF.

The genes are TRBV13 and TRBJ1-1; D unresolved. Per the germline V gene, CDR1 is PRHDT and CDR2 is FYEKMQ (reference sequence). V gave up 5 bases and J gave up 4 bases, with 8 bases separating them. This CDR3 is built from 12 residues. The CDR3 sequence is CASSQASTEAFF. Here the CDR3 DNA reads TGTGCCAGCAGCCAGGCGAGCACTGAAGCTTTCTTT.

The CDR3 bases are TGTGCCAGCAGTCTGCGCGGGGGGAGCGGAGAGCAGCCCCAGCATTTT. This translates into CASSLRGGSGEQPQHF. The V and J genes are TRBV28 and TRBJ1-5; the D gene is possibly TRBD1 (5 bases). The germline V gene encodes CDR1 MDHEN and CDR2 SYDVKM. The CDR3 runs to 16 residues. V was pared by 5 bases and J by 7 bases, with 21 bases between.

V is TRBV9 and J is TRBJ1-6; possibly TRBD1 for D (5 bases). The CDR3 is made up of 13 amino acids. The V gene's germline CDR1 is SGDLS and CDR2 YYNGEE. Trimming cost V 7 bases and J 5 bases, with 10 bases left between them. CDR3 sequence reads: CASQTANNSPLHF. The CDR3 DNA sequence: TGTGCCAGCCAGACAGCGAATAATTCACCCCTCCACTTT.

The chain couples TRBV11-2 to TRBJ1-1; tentatively, D is TRBD1 (6 bases). Trimming cost V 6 bases and J 3 bases, with 17 bases left between them. Germline CDR1 reads SGHAT; CDR2 reads FQNNGV. The CDR3 extends over 15 amino acids. CDR3 region: CASRLRQVTYTEAFF. CDR3 sequence (DNA): TGTGCCAGCAGACTCAGACAGGTGACCTACACTGAAGCTTTCTTT.

V usage is TRBV3-1 and J usage is TRBJ1-1; perhaps TRBD1 as D (5 bases). The CDR3 runs to 16 residues. With 2 bases removed from V and 2 bases from J, the gap between germline ends came to 15 bases. CDR1 and CDR2 (germline): LGHDT, YNNKEL (reference sequence). The CDR3: CASSQRVGAPNTEAFF. DNA of the CDR3: TGTGCCAGCAGCCAACGCGTTGGGGCCCCCAACACTGAAGCTTTCTTT. Complete variable domain (other parts from reference TRBV3-1 and TRBJ1-1): DTAVSQTPKYLVTQMGNDKSIKCEQNLGHDTMYWYKQDSKKFLKIMFSYNNKELIINETVPNRFSPKSPDKAHLNLHINSLELGDSAVYFCASSQRVGAPNTEAFFGQGTRLTVV.

The genes are TRBV29-1 and TRBJ2-2, with 7 positions matching TRBD2. CDR3 length equals 17 residues. Germline V gene lookup returns CDR1 SQVTM and CDR2 ANQGSEA. Trimming removed 5 bases from V and 0 bases from J; junction bases left unmatched: 12. CDR3 sequence: CSVFGGSASTNTGELFF. CDR3 sequence (DNA): TGCAGCGTTTTTGGCGGGAGCGCATCCACGAACACCGGGGAGCTGTTTTTT.

This chain connects TRBV27 to TRBJ2-7; D might be TRBD2 (6 bases). This CDR3 is 16 amino acids long. Germline-derived CDR1 and CDR2 are MNHEY and SMNVEV (reference sequence). V was trimmed by 8 bases and J by 0 bases, leaving 20 bases between them. The CDR3 region has the DNA TGTGCCAGCGGTAGGGCCGGGACTGCCTTCTCCTACGAGCAGTACTTC. Translated: CASGRAGTAFSYEQYF.

The genes are TRBV3-1 and TRBJ2-1, with 11 nucleotides matching TRBD2. V trimming: 1 base; J trimming: 5 bases; junction bases outside the gene matches: 10. There are 18 residues in the CDR3. In germline, CDR1 is LGHDT, CDR2 YNNKEL (reference sequence). CDR3 nucleotides: TGTGCCAGCAGCCAAGGTCTAGCGGGGGGTTACCTCCACAATGAGCAGTTCTTC. It translates to CASSQGLAGGYLHNEQFF.

The genes are TRBV20-1 and TRBJ1-1; D may be TRBD1 (5 bases). The CDR3 contains 17 residues. With 0 bases removed from V and 5 bases from J, the gap between germline ends came to 22 bases. Germline V gene sequence: CDR1 DFQATT, CDR2 SNEGSKA (reference sequence). The CDR3 DNA reads as TGCAGTGCTAGAGATACTTCGCCCATTGTCAGGGTGACTGAAGCTTTCTTT. This sequence encodes CSARDTSPIVRVTEAFF.

The CDR3 loop reads CASSLGLHNEQFF. CDR3 DNA sequence: TGTGCCAGCAGCCTGGGACTTCACAATGAGCAGTTCTTC. The chain combines TRBV3-1 with TRBJ2-1, with a possible D match to TRBD2 (6 bases). Germline V gene data show CDR1 as LGHDT and CDR2 as YNNKEL (reference sequence). Trimming removed 4 bases at V and 5 bases at J, with 9 bases between. The CDR3 has 13 amino acids.

This clonotype was picked up one time. The CDR3 DNA sequence: TGTGCCAGCAGCTCCTTAAGGGGGACCTACGAGCAGTACTTC. Protein: CASSSLRGTYEQYF. The J gene is TRBJ2-7, the V gene TRBV13, with D tentatively TRBD1 (6 bases). Germline CDR1 is PRHDT and CDR2 is FYEKMQ (reference sequence). Deletions cut 4 bases from V and 2 bases from J, with 12 bases between. The CDR3 totals 14 residues.

V is TRBV20-1 and J is TRBJ2-1; 9 bases are shared with TRBD2. Germline CDR1 DFQATT, CDR2 SNEGSKA (reference sequence). The ends lost 3 bases at V and 0 bases at J; junction bases unmatched: 9. The CDR3 contains 17 residues. The CDR3 sequence is CSASTKRGASSYNEQFF. The DNA of the CDR3 is TGCAGTGCTAGCACTAAGCGGGGGGCTTCCTCCTACAATGAGCAGTTCTTC.

This clonotype showed up just once. The chain combines TRBV3-1 with TRBJ2-1, with D perhaps TRBD2 (5 bases). This CDR3 spans 17 amino acids. Germline loops: CDR1 LGHDT, CDR2 YNNKEL (reference sequence). Trimming removed 4 bases at V and 1 base at J, with 17 bases between. The CDR3 protein is CASSPSTRTRSYNEQFF. CDR3 DNA sequence: TGTGCCAGCAGCCCGTCAACCAGGACTCGGTCCTACAATGAGCAGTTCTTC.

CDR3: CASSLEGRLNQPQHF. The CDR3 DNA follows: TGCGCCAGCAGCTTGGAGGGACGGCTCAATCAGCCCCAGCATTTT. The J gene is TRBJ1-5, the V gene TRBV5-1, with D possibly TRBD1 on 5 matching bases. The CDR3 runs to 15 residues. From germline, CDR1 is SGHRS and CDR2 YFSETQ. Deletions cut 0 bases from V and 3 bases from J, with 10 bases between.

The V and J genes are TRBV7-9 and TRBJ1-1; 9 nucleotides align to TRBD1. CDR3 length: 14 amino acids. Germline CDR1 and CDR2: SEHNR and FQNEAQ (reference sequence). Trimming cost V 6 bases and J 4 bases; bases outside gene matches: 6. CDR3 protein: CASRGTGSFTEAFF. As DNA, the CDR3 is TGTGCCAGCAGGGGGACAGGGTCTTTCACTGAAGCTTTCTTT.

The gene calls are TRBV5-1 and TRBJ1-1; D might be TRBD1 (5 bases). The V end lost 3 bases, the J end lost 14 bases, and 11 bases lay between the germline ends. CDR1 is SGHRS, CDR2 YFSETQ, per germline. The CDR3 runs 10 residues. CDR3 loop: CASSSGTLFF. DNA for the CDR3: TGCGCCAGCAGCTCCGGGACCCTATTCTTT.

The V and J genes are TRBV4-1 and TRBJ2-7, with 7 bases identical to TRBD2. V gave up 0 bases and J gave up 1 base; unmatched junction bases: 9. Germline CDR1 is MGHRA and CDR2 is YSYEKL. The CDR3 has 17 amino acids. CDR3 region: CASSQDQAAGWSYEQYV. CDR3 in DNA: TGCGCCAGCAGCCAAGATCAGGCAGCGGGGTGGTCCTACGAGCAGTACGTC.

In this sample, this clonotype turned up a few times. The chain couples TRBV27 to TRBJ2-1; 12 positions agree with TRBD2. CDR3 length: 13 residues. The J segment lost 10 bases and the V segment lost 5 bases, leaving 3 bases of the junction unmatched. Germline-derived CDR1 and CDR2 are MNHEY and SMNVEV (reference sequence). CDR3 loop: CASSPGLAGEQFF. The CDR3 DNA is TGTGCCAGCAGTCCGGGACTAGCGGGCGAGCAGTTCTTC.

V is TRBV9 and J is TRBJ2-7; no clear D gene. CDR1 and CDR2 from the germline V gene are SGDLS and YYNGEE. The CDR3 is made up of 14 amino acids. V shed 0 bases and J shed 2 bases, with 9 bases lying between them. CDR3 bases: TGTGCCAGCAGCGTAGGACCGAACCCCTACGAGCAGTACTTC. Translated: CASSVGPNPYEQYF.

The gene calls are TRBV20-1 and TRBJ2-1, with D maybe TRBD1 (8 bases). This CDR3 contains 15 residues. Trimming removed 3 bases at V and 4 bases at J, with 16 bases between. The germline CDR1 and CDR2 sequences are DFQATT and SNEGSKA (reference sequence). In nucleotides, the CDR3 is TGCAGTGCTAGTCCTACAGGGGGGGATTACAATGAGCAGTTCTTC. Translating gives CSASPTGGDYNEQFF.

The chain combines TRBV10-3 with TRBJ2-1; 10 bases fit TRBD1. V was pared by 11 bases and J by 8 bases, with 15 bases of the junction left unmatched. This CDR3 has 15 amino acids. CDR1 is ENHRY, CDR2 SYGVKD, per germline. CDR3 residues: CAAMGDRGSVYEQFF. CDR3 in DNA: TGTGCCGCCATGGGGGACAGGGGCTCCGTTTATGAGCAGTTCTTC.

This chain uses TRBV24-1 with TRBJ2-1; D is unclear. Germline CDR1 reads KGHDR; CDR2 reads SFDVKD. Trimming shortened V by 5 bases and J by 11 bases, and 12 bases separated the two germline ends. The length of the CDR3 is 12 residues. CDR3 sequence reads: CATSASMTQQFF. CDR3 in DNA: TGTGCCACCAGTGCGTCGATGACCCAGCAGTTCTTC.

The rearrangement uses TRBV5-1 and TRBJ2-7, with 8 positions matching TRBD1. Unmatched junction bases numbered 15, after V lost 3 bases and J lost 7 bases. Germline CDR1 reads SGHRS; CDR2 reads YFSETQ. The CDR3 has 16 residues. CDR3 protein: CASSSGAGTGRGEQYV. In nucleotides, the CDR3 is TGCGCCAGCAGCTCGGGGGCCGGGACAGGCCGGGGGGAGCAGTACGTC.